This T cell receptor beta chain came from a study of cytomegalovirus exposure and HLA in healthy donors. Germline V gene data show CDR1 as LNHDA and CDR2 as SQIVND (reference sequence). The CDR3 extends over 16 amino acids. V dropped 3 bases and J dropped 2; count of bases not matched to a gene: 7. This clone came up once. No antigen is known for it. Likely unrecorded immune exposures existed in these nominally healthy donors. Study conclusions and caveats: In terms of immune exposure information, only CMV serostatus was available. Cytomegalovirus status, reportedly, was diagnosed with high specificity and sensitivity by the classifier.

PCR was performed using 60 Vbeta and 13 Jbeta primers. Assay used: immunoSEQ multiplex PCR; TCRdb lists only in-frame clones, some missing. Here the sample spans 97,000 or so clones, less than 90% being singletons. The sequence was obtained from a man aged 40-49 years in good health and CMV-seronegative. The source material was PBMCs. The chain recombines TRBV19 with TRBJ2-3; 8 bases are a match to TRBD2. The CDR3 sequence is CASSMWRGDITDTQYF. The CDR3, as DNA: TGTGCCAGTAGTATGTGGCGGGGGGACATCACAGATACGCAGTATTTT.